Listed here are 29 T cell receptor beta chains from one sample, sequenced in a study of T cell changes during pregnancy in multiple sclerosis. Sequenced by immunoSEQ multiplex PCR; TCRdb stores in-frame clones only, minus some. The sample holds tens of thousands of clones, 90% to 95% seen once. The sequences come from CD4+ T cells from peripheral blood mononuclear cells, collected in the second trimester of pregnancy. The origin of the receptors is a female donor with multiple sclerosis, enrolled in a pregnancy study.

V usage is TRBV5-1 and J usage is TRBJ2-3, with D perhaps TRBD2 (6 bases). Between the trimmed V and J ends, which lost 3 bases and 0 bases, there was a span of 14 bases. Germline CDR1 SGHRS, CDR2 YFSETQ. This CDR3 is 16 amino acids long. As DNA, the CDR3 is TGCGCCAGCAGCTCCGGTAAGACTAGTAGCACAGATACGCAGTATTTT. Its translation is CASSSGKTSSTDTQYF.

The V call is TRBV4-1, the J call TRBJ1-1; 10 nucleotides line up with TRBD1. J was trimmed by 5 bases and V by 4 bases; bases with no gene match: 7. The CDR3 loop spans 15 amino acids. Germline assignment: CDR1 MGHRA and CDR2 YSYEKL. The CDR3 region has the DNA TGCGCCAGCAGCCTCCGGGGACAGGGGAAAACTGAAGCTTTCTTT. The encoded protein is CASSLRGQGKTEAFF.

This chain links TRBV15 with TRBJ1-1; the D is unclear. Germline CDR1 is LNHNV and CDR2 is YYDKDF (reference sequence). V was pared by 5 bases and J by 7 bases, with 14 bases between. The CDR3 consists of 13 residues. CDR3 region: CATSATIRGEAFF. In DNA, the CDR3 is TGTGCCACCAGCGCCACAATTCGTGGTGAAGCTTTCTTT.

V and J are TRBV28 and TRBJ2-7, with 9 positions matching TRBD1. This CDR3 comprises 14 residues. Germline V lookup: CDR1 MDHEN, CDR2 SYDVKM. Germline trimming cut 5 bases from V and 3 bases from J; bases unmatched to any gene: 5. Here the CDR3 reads CASSPDRGNYEQYF. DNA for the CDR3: TGTGCCAGCAGTCCTGACAGGGGGAACTACGAGCAGTACTTC.

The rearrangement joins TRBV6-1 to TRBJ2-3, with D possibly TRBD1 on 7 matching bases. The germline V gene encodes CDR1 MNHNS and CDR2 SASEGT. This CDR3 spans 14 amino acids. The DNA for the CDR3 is TGTGCTCTTCGGAGGGGGCGCGGCACAGATACGCAGTATTTT. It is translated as CALRRGRGTDTQYF.

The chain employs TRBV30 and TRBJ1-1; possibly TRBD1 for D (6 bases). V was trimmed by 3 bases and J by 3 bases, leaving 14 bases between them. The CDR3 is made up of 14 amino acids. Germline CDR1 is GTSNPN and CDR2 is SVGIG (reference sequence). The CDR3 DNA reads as TGTGCCTGGAGATACCAGGGGCGTGACACTGAAGCTTTCTTT. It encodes CAWRYQGRDTEAFF.

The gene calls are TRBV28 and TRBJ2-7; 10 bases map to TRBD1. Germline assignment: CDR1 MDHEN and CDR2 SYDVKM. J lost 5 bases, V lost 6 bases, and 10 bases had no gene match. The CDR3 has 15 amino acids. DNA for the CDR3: TGTGCCAGCAGCCCCCCGGGACAGGGGACGAACGAGCAGTACTTC. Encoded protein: CASSPPGQGTNEQYF.

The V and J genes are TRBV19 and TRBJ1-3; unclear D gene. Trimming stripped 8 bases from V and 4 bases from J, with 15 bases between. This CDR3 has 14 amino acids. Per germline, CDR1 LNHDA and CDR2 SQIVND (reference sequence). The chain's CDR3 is CASAFVGRGNTIYF. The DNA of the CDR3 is TGTGCCAGTGCGTTTGTTGGGAGGGGAAACACCATATATTTT.

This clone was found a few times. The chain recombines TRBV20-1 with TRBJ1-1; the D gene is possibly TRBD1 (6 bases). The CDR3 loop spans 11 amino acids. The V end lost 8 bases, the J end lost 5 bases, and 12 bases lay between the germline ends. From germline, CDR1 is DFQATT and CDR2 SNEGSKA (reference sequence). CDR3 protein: CSKGVLTEAFF. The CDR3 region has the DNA TGCAGTAAGGGGGTTCTGACTGAAGCTTTCTTT.

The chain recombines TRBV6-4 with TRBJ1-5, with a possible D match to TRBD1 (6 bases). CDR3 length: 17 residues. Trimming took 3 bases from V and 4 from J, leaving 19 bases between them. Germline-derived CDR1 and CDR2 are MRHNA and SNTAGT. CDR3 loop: CASSESFGGPLNQPQHF. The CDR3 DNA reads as TGTGCCAGCAGTGAAAGTTTTGGGGGCCCCCTGAATCAGCCCCAGCATTTT.

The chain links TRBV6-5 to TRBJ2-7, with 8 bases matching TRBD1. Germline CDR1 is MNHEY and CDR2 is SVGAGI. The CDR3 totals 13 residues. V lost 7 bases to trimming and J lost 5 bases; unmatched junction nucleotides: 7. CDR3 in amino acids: CASTRTGRNEQYF. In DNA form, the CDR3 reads TGTGCCAGCACCCGGACAGGGAGGAACGAGCAGTACTTC.

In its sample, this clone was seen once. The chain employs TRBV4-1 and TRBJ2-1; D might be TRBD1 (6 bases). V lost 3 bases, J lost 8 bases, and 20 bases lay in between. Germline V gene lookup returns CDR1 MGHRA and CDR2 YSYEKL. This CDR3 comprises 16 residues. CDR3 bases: TGCGCCAGCAGCCAGTCTGCAGGGGCGCGTCTCCATGAGCAGTTCTTC. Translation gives CASSQSAGARLHEQFF.

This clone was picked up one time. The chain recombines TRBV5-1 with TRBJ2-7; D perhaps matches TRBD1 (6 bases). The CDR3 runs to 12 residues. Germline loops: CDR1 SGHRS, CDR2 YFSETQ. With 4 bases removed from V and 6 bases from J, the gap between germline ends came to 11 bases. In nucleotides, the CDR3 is TGCGCCAGCAGCCAACAGGGTTTCGAGCAGTACTTC. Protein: CASSQQGFEQYF.

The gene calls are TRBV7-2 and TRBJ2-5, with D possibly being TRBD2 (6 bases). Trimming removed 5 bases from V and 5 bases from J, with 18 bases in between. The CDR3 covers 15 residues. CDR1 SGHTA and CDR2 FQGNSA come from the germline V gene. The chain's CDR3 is CASSPGGRSLETQYF. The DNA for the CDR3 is TGTGCCAGCAGCCCAGGAGGGCGGTCTTTGGAGACCCAGTACTTC. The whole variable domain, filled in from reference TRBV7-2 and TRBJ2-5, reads GAGVSQSPSNKVTEKGKDVELRCDPISGHTALYWYRQSLGQGLEFLIYFQGNSAPDKSGLPSDRFSAERTGGSVSTLTIQRTQQEDSAVYLCASSPGGRSLETQYFGPGTRLLVL.

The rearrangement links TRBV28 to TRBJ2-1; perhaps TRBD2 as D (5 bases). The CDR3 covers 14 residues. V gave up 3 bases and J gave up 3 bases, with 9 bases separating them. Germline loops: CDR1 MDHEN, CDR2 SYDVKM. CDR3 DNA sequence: TGTGCCAGCAGTTTGTTAGGGAGCTACAATGAGCAGTTCTTC. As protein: CASSLLGSYNEQFF.

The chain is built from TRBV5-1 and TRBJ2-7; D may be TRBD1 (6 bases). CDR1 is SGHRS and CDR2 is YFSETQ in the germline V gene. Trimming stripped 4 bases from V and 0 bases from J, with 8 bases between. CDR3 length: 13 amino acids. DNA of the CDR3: TGCGCCAGCAGCCGGGACAACTCCTACGAGCAGTACTTC. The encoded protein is CASSRDNSYEQYF.

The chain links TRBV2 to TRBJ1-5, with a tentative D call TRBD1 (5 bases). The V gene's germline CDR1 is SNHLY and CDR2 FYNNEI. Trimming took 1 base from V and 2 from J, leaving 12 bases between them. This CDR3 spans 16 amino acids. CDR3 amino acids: CASSEEGYGGNQPQHF. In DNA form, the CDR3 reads TGTGCCAGCAGTGAAGAGGGGTATGGGGGCAATCAGCCCCAGCATTTT.

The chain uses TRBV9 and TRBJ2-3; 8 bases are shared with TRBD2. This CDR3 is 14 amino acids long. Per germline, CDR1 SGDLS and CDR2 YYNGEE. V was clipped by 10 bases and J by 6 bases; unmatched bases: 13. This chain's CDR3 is CASTGGGHGDTQYF. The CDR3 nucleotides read TGTGCCTCCACCGGGGGGGGGCACGGGGATACGCAGTATTTT.

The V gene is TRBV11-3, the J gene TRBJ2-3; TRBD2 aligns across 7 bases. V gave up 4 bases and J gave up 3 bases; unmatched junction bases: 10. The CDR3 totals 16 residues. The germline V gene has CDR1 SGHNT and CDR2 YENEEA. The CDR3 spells CASSSRLSGETDTQYF. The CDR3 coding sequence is TGTGCCAGCAGCTCCCGCCTCAGCGGGGAGACAGATACGCAGTATTTT.

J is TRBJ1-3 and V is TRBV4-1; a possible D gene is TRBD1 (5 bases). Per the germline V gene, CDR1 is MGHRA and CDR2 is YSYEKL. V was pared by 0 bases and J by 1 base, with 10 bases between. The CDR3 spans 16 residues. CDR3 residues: CASSQEEGRSGNTIYF. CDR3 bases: TGCGCCAGCAGCCAAGAGGAGGGGAGGTCTGGAAACACCATATATTTT.

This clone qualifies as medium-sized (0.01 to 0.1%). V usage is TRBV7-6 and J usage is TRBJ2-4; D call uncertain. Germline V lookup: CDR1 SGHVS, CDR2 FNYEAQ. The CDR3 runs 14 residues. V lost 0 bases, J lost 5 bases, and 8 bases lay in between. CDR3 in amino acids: CASSLAPEENIQYF. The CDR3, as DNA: TGTGCCAGCAGCTTAGCGCCCGAGGAAAACATTCAGTACTTC.

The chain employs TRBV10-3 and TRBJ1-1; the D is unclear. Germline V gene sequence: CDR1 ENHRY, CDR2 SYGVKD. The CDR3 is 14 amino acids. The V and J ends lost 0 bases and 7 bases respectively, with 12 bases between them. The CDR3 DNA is TGTGCCATCAGTGAGTCTCCGGGGAGAAGTGAAGCTTTCTTT. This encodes CAISESPGRSEAFF.

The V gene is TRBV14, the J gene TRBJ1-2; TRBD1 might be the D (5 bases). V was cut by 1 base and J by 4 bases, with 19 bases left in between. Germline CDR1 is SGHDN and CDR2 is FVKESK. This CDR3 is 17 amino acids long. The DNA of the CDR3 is TGTGCCAGCAGCCAAGTTATAGCGGCAGGGATTCCCTATGGCTACACCTTC. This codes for CASSQVIAAGIPYGYTF.

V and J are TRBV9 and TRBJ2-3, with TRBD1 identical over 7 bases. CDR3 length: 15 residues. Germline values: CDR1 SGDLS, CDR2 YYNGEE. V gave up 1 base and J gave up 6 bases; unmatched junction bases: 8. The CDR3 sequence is CASSVRGTVFDTQYF. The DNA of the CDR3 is TGTGCCAGCAGCGTAAGGGGGACAGTTTTTGATACGCAGTATTTT. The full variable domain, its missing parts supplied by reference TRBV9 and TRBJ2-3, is DSGVTQTPKHLITATGQRVTLRCSPRSGDLSVYWYQQSLDQGLQFLIQYYNGEERAKGNILERFSAQQFPDLHSELNLSSLELGDSALYFCASSVRGTVFDTQYFGPGTRLTVL.

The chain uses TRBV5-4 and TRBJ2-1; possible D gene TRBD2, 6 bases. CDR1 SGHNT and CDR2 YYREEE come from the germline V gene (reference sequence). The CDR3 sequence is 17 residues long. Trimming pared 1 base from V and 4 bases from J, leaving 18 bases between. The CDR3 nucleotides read TGTGCCAGCAGCTTGTCGTCTACGGGAGCGGAGTACAATGAGCAGTTCTTC. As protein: CASSLSSTGAEYNEQFF.

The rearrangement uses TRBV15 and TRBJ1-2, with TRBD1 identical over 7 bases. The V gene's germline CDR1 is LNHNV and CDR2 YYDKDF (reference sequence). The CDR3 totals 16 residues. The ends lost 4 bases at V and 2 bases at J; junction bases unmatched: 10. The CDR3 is CATSTGNRGGNYGYTF. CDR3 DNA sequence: TGTGCCACCAGCACCGGTAACAGGGGTGGAAACTATGGCTACACCTTC.

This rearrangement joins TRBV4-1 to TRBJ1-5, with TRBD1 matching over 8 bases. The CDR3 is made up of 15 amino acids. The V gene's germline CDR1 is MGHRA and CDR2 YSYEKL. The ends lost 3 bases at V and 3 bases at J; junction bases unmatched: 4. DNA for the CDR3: TGCGCCAGCAGCCAGTACAGGGGGATCAATCAGCCCCAGCATTTT. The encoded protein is CASSQYRGINQPQHF.

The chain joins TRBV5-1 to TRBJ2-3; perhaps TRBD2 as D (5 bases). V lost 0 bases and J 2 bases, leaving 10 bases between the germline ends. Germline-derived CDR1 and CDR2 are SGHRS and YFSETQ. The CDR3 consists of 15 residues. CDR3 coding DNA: TGCGCCAGCAGCTTGGAGGGAGTGTCCACAGATACGCAGTATTTT. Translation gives CASSLEGVSTDTQYF. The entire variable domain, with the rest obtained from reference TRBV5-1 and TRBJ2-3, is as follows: KAGVTQTPRYLIKTRGQQVTLSCSPISGHRSVSWYQQTPGQGLQFLFEYFSETQRNKGNFPGRFSGRQFSNSRSEMNVSTLELGDSALYLCASSLEGVSTDTQYFGPGTRLTVL.

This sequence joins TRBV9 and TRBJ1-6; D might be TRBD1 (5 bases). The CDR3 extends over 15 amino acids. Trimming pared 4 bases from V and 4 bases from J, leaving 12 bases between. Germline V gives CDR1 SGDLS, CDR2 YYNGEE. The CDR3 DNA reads TGTGCCAGCAGCCCACAGGCGGAGTATAATTCACCCCTCCACTTT. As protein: CASSPQAEYNSPLHF.